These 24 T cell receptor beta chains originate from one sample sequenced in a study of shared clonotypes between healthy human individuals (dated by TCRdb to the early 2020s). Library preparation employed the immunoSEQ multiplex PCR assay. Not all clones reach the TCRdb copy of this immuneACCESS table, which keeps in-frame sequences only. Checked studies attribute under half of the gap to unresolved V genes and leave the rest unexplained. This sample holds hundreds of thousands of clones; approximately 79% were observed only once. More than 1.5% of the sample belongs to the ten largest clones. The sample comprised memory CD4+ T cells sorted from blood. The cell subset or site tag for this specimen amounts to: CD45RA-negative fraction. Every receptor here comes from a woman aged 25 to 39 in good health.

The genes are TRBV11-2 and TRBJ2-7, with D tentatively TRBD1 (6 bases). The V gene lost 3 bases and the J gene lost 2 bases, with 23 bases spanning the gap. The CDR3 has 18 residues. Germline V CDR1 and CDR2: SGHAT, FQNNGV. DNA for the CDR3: TGTGCCAGCAGCTTCCGCACTCGGACAGAGAGTTCTACCTACGAGCAGTACTTC. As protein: CASSFRTRTESSTYEQYF.

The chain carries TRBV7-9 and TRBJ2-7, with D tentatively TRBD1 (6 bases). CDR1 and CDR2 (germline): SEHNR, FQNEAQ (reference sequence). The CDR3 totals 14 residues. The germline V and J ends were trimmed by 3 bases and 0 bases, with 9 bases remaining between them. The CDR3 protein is CASSFGQSSYEQYF. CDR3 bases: TGTGCCAGCAGCTTTGGACAGTCCTCCTACGAGCAGTACTTC.

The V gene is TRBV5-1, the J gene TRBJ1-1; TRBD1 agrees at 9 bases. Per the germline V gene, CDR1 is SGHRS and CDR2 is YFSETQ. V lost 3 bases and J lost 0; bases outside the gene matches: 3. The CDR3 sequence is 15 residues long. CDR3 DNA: TGCGCCAGCAGCTCACAGGGGGCCATGAACACTGAAGCTTTCTTT. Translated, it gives CASSSQGAMNTEAFF.

CDR3 coding DNA: TGTGCCAGCTCACCCGGGACGGCCACAGATACGCAGTATTTT. Translation gives CASSPGTATDTQYF. The chain recombines TRBV18 with TRBJ2-3; D tentatively reads TRBD1 or TRBD2 (5 bases each). V lost 3 bases and J lost 2, with 9 bases in between. This CDR3 spans 14 amino acids. Germline V gene data show CDR1 as KGHSH and CDR2 as LQKENI.

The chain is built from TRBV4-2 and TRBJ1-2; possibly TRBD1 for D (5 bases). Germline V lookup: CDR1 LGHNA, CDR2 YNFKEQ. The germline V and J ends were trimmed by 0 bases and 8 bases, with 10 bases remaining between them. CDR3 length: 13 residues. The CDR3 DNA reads TGTGCCAGCAGCCAAGACGCCGGGGACGGCTACACCTTC. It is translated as CASSQDAGDGYTF.

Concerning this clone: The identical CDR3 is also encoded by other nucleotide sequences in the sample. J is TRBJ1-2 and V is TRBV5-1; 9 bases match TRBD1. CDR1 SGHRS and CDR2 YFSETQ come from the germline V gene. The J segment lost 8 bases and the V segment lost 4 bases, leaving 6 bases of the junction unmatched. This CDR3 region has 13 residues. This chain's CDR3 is CASSPGQGEGYTF. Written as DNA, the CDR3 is TGCGCCAGCAGCCCGGGACAGGGAGAGGGCTACACCTTC.

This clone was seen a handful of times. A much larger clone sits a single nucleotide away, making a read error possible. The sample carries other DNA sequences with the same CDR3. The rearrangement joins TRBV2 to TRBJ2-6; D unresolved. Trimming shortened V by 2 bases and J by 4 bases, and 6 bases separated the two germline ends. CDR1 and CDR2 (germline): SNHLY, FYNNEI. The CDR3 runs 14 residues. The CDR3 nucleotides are TGTGCCAGCAGTGAACGGGCAGGGGCCAACGTCCTGACTTTC. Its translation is CASSERAGANVLTF.

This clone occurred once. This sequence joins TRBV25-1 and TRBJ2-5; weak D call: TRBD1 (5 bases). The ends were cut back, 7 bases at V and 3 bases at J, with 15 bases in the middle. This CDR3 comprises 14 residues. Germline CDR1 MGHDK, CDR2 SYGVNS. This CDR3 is CASTSRTSKETQYF. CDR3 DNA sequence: TGTGCCAGCACCTCCCGGACAAGCAAAGAGACCCAGTACTTC.

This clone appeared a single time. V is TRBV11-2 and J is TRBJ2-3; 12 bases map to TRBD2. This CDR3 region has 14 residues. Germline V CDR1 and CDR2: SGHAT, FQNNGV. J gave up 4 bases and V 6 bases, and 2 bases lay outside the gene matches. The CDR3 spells CASRLAGGADTQYF. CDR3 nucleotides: TGTGCCAGCAGACTAGCGGGAGGCGCAGATACGCAGTATTTT.

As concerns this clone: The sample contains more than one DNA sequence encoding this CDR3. CDR3 amino acids: CASSAASGAYNEQFF. In DNA form, the CDR3 reads TGCGCCAGCAGCGCGGCTAGCGGGGCATACAATGAGCAGTTCTTC. V and J are TRBV5-1 and TRBJ2-1; TRBD2 matches at 9 bases. The CDR3 runs 15 residues. Trimming removed 4 bases from V and 4 bases from J; junction bases left unmatched: 6. The V gene's germline CDR1 is SGHRS and CDR2 YFSETQ. The complete variable domain, with remaining parts taken from reference TRBV5-1 and TRBJ2-1, reads KAGVTQTPRYLIKTRGQQVTLSCSPISGHRSVSWYQQTPGQGLQFLFEYFSETQRNKGNFPGRFSGRQFSNSRSEMNVSTLELGDSALYLCASSAASGAYNEQFFGPGTRLTVL.

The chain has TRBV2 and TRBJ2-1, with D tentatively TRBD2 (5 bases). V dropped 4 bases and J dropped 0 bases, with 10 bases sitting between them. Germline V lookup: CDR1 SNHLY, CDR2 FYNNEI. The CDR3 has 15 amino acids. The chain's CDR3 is CASSGGASSYNEQFF. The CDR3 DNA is TGTGCCAGCAGTGGGGGAGCAAGCTCCTACAATGAGCAGTTCTTC.

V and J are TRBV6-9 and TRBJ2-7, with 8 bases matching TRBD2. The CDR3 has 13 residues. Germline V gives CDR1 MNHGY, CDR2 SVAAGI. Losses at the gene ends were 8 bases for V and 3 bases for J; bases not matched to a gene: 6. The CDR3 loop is CASRAGALYEQYF. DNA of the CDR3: TGTGCCAGCCGAGCGGGGGCCCTCTACGAGCAGTACTTC.

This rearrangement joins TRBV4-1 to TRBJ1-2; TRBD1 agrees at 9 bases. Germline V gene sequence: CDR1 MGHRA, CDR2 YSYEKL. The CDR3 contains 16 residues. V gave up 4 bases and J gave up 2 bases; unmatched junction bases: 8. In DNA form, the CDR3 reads TGCGCCAGCAGCCCCACCCGACAGGGGGGGAACTATGGCTACACCTTC. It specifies CASSPTRQGGNYGYTF.

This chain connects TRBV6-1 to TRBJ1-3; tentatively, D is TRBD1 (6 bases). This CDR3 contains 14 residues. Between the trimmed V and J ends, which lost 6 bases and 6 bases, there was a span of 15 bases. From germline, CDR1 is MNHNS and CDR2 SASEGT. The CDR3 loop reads CASRNRALENTIYF. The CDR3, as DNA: TGTGCCAGCAGGAACAGGGCTCTTGAAAACACCATATATTTT.

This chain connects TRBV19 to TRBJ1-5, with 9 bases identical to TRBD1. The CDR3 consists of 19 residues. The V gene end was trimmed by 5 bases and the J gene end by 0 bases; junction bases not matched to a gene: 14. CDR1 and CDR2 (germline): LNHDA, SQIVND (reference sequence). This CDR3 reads CASSFRRGQGLYSNQPQHF. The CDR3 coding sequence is TGTGCCAGTAGTTTCCGAAGGGGACAGGGCCTATATAGCAATCAGCCCCAGCATTTT.

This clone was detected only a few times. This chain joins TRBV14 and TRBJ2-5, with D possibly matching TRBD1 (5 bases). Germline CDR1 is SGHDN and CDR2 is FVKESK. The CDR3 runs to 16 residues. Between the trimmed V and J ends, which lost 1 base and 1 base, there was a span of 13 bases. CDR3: CASSQGRIGAQETQYF. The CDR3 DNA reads TGTGCCAGCAGCCAAGGACGCATTGGGGCCCAAGAGACCCAGTACTTC.

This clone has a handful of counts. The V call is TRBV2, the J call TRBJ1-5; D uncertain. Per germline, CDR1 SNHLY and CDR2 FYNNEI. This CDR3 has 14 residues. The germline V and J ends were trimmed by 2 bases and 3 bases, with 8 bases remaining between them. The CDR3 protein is CASSEPSTNQPQHF. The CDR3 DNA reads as TGTGCCAGCAGTGAACCGTCCACCAATCAGCCCCAGCATTTT. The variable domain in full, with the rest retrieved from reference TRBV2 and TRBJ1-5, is EPEVTQTPSHQVTQMGQEVILRCVPISNHLYFYWYRQILGQKVEFLVSFYNNEISEKSEIFDDQFSVERPDGSNFTLKIRSTKLEDSAMYFCASSEPSTNQPQHFGDGTRLSIL.

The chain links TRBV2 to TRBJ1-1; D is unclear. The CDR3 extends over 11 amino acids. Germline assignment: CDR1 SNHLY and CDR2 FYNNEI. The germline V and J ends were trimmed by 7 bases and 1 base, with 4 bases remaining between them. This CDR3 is CASMGNTEAFF. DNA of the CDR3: TGTGCCAGCATGGGGAACACTGAAGCTTTCTTT.

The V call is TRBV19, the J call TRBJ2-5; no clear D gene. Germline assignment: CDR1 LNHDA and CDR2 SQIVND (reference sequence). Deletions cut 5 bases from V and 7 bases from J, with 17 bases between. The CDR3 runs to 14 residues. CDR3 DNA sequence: TGTGCCAGTAGTGTCCTAGGTGGCGGCGGGACCCAGTACTTC. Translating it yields CASSVLGGGGTQYF.

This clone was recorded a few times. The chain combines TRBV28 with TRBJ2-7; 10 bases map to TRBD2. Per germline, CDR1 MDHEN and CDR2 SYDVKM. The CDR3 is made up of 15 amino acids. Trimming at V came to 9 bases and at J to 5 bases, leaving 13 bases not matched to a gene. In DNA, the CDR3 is TGTGCCAGTATGCTAGCGGGAGCCCTAGGAAACGAGCAGTACTTC. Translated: CASMLAGALGNEQYF.

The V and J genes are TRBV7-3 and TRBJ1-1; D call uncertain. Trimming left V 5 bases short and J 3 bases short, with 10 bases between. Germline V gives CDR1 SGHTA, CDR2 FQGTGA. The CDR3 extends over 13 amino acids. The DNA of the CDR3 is TGTGCCAGCAGCCAGGCCTGGGACACTGAAGCTTTCTTT. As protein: CASSQAWDTEAFF.

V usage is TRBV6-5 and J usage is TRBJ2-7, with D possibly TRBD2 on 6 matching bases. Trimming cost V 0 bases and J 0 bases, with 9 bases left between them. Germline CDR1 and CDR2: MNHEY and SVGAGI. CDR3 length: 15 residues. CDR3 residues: CASSYSISGSYEQYF. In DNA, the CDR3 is TGTGCCAGCAGTTACTCGATTAGCGGCTCCTACGAGCAGTACTTC.

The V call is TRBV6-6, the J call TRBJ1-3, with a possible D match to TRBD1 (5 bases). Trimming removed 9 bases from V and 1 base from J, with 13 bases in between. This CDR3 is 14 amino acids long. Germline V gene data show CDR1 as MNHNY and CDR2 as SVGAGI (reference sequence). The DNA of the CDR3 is TGTGCCAGTAGACTAGGGACGTCTGGAAACACCATATATTTT. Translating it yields CASRLGTSGNTIYF.

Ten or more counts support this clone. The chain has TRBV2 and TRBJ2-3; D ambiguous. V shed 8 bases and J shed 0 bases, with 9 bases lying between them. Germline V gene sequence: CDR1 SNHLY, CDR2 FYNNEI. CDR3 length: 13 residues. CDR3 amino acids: CASRWDSTDTQYF. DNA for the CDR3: TGTGCCAGCCGCTGGGATAGCACAGATACGCAGTATTTT. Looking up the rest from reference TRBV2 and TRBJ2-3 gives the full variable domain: EPEVTQTPSHQVTQMGQEVILRCVPISNHLYFYWYRQILGQKVEFLVSFYNNEISEKSEIFDDQFSVERPDGSNFTLKIRSTKLEDSAMYFCASRWDSTDTQYFGPGTRLTVL.